This entry concerns a single TCR beta chain. The sample is drawn from a study of blood T cell repertoires in COVID-19. In the study overall: Sites in the United States, Italy and Spain provided acute and convalescent COVID-19 samples. Nucleic acid was either cDNA or gDNA, and it came from T cells, B-cell-depleted T cells, or PBMCs.

As originally analysed: Reference gene primers were amplified, and this amplification served to estimate nucleated cell counts. Using immunoSEQ multiplex PCR, the repertoire was profiled, and TCRdb retains in-frame clones only, with some absent. V and J calls plus clone size are reproduced from that table; the DNA served to infer D and trimming. The table lists roughly 200,000 clones, roughly 84% of them singletons. The TCR comes from a man aged 40-49 years with acute or convalescent COVID-19. The sequenced material came from peripheral blood.

The CDR3 here is CASSLGAGANQETQYF. The CDR3, as DNA: TGTGCCAGCAGCTTGGGGGCGGGAGCTAACCAAGAGACCCAGTACTTC. The chain recombines TRBV7-9 with TRBJ2-5; TRBD2 might be the D (7 bases). The germline V gene encodes CDR1 SEHNR and CDR2 FQNEAQ (reference sequence). The CDR3 runs to 16 residues. The germline V and J ends were trimmed by 3 bases and 0 bases, with 14 bases remaining between them.